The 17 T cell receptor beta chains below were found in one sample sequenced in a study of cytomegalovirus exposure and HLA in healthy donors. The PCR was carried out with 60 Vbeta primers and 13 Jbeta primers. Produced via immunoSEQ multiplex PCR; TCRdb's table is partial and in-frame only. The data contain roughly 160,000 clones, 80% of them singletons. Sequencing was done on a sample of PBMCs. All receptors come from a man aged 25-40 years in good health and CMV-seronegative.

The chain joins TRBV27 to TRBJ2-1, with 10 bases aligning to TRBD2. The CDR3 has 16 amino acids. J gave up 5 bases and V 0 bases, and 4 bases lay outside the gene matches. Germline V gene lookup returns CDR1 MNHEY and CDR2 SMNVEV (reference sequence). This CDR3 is CASSLSPSGRDNEQFF. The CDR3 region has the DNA TGTGCCAGCAGTTTATCGCCTAGCGGGAGAGACAATGAGCAGTTCTTC.

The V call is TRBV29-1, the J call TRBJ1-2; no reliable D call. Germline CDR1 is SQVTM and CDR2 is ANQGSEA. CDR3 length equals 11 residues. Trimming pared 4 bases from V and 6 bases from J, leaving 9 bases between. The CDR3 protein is CSVAAADGYTF. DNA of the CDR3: TGCAGCGTTGCGGCGGCAGATGGCTACACCTTC.

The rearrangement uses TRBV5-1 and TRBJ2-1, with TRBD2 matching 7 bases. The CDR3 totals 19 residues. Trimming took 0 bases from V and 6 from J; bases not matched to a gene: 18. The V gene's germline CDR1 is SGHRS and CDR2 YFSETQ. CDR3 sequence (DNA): TGCGCCAGCAGCTTGGCCGACCTAGCGGCCTTGAGGGGCCCCAATGAGCAGTTCTTC. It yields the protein CASSLADLAALRGPNEQFF.

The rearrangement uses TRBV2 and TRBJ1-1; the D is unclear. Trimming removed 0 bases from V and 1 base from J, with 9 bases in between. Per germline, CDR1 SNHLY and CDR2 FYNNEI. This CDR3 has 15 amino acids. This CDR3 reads CASSEALRRNTEAFF. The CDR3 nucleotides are TGTGCCAGCAGTGAAGCGCTTAGGAGGAACACTGAAGCTTTCTTT.

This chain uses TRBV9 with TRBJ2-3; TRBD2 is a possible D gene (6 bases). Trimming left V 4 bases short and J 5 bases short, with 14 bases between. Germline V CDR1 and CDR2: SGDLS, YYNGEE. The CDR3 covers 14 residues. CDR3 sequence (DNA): TGTGCCAGCAGCCCGGGGACTTTCGGAGATACGCAGTATTTT. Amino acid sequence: CASSPGTFGDTQYF.

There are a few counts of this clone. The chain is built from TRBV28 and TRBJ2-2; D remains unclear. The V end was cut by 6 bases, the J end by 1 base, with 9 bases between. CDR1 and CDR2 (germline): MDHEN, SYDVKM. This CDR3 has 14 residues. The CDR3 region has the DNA TGTGCCAGCAGGCCCTCGGGGAACACCGGGGAGCTGTTTTTT. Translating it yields CASRPSGNTGELFF. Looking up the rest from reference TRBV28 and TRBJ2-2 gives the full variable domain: DVKVTQSSRYLVKRTGEKVFLECVQDMDHENMFWYRQDPGLGLRLIYFSYDVKMKEKGDIPEGYSVSREKKERFSLILESASTNQTSMYLCASRPSGNTGELFFGEGSRLTVL.

CDR3 coding DNA: TGTGCCTGGAGACAGGGTACCGGGGAGCTGTTTTTT. Protein sequence: CAWRQGTGELFF. The chain has TRBV30 and TRBJ2-2; TRBD1 might be the D (6 bases). The V end was cut by 3 bases, the J end by 5 bases, with 7 bases between. CDR3 length equals 12 residues. The germline CDR1 and CDR2 sequences are GTSNPN and SVGIG (reference sequence). Looking up the rest from reference TRBV30 and TRBJ2-2 gives the full variable domain: SQTIHQWPATLVQPVGSPLSLECTVEGTSNPNLYWYRQAAGRGLQLLFYSVGIGQISSEVPQNLSASRPQDRQFILSSKKLLLSDSGFYLCAWRQGTGELFFGEGSRLTVL.

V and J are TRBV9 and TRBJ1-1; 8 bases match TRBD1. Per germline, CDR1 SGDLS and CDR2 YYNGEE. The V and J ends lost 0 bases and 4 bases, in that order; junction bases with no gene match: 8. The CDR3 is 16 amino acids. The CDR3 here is CASSVGGRQGSTEAFF. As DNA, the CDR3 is TGTGCCAGCAGCGTAGGGGGCAGACAGGGGAGCACTGAAGCTTTCTTT.

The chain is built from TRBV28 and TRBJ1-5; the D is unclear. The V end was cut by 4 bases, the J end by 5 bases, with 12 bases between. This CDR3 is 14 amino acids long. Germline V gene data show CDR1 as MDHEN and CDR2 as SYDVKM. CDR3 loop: CASSSPGLYQPQHF. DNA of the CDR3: TGTGCCAGCAGTTCCCCGGGTCTTTATCAGCCCCAGCATTTT. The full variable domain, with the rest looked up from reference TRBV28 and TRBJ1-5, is DVKVTQSSRYLVKRTGEKVFLECVQDMDHENMFWYRQDPGLGLRLIYFSYDVKMKEKGDIPEGYSVSREKKERFSLILESASTNQTSMYLCASSSPGLYQPQHFGDGTRLSIL.

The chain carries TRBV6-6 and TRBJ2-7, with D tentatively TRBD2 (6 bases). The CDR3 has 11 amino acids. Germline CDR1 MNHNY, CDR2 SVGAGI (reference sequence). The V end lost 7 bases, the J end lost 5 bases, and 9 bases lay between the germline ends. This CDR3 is CASIAGNEQYF. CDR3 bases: TGTGCCAGCATTGCGGGGAACGAGCAGTACTTC.

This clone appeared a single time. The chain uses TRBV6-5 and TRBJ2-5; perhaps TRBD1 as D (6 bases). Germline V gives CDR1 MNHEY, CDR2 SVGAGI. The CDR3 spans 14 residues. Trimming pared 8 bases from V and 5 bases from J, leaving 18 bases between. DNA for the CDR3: TGTGCCAGCGGATACCCTGGACAGTCGGAGACCCAGTACTTC. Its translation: CASGYPGQSETQYF.

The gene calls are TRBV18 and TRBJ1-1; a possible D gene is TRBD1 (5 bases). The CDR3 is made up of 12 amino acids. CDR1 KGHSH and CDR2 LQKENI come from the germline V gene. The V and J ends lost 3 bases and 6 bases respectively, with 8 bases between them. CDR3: CASSPSRAEAFF. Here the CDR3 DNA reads TGTGCCAGCTCACCGTCCAGGGCTGAAGCTTTCTTT.

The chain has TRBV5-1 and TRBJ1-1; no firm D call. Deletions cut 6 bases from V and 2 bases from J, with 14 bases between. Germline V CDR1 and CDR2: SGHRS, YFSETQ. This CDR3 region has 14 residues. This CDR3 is CASTPSWSNTEAFF. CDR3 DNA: TGCGCCAGCACCCCTTCGTGGAGTAACACTGAAGCTTTCTTT.

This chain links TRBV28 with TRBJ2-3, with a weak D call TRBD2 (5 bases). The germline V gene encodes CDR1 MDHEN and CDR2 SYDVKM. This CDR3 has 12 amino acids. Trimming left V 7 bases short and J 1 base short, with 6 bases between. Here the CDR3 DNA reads TGTGCCAGCACCGGGGGCACAGATACGCAGTATTTT. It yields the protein CASTGGTDTQYF.

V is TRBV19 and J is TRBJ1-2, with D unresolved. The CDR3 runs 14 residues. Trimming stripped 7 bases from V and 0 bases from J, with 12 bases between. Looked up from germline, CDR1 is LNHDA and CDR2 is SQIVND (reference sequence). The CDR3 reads CASTLGRANYGYTF. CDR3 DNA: TGTGCCAGTACCCTGGGGAGAGCTAACTATGGCTACACCTTC.

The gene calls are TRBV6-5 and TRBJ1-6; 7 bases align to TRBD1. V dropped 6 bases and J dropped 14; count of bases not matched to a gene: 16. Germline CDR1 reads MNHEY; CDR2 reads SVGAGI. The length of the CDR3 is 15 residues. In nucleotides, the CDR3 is TGTGCCAGCAGCCCCTTGACAGGGACTGGTTTCACCCTCCACTTT. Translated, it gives CASSPLTGTGFTLHF.

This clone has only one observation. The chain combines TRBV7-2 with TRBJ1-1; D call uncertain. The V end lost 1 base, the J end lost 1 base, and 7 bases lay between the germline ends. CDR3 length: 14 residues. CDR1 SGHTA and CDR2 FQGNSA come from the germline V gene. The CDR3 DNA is TGTGCCAGCAGCTTAGGCGCGAGGAACACTGAAGCTTTCTTT. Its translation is CASSLGARNTEAFF.